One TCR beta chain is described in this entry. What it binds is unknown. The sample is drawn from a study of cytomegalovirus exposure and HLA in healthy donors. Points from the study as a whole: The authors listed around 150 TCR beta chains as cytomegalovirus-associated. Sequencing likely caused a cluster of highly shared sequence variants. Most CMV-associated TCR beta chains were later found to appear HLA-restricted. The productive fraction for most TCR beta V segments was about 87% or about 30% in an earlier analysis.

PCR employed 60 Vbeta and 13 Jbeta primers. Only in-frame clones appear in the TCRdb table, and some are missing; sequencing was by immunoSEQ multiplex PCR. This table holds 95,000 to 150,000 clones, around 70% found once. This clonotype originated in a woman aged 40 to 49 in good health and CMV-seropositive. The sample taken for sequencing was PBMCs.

The CDR3 nucleotides are TGTGCCAGCAGCGCCGGGGGGCTCCTCGAGCAGTTCTTC. This codes for CASSAGGLLEQFF. V usage is TRBV9 and J usage is TRBJ2-1; D is perhaps TRBD2 (7 bases). The CDR3 is made up of 13 amino acids. V lost 3 bases and J 10 bases, leaving 14 bases between the germline ends. From germline, CDR1 is SGDLS and CDR2 YYNGEE.